This T cell receptor (beta chain) appears in the sequencing data of a study of STAT5B mutations in CD4+ large granular lymphocyte leukemia. General study findings and limits: CD4-sorted patient repertoires seemed more clonal than healthy CD4+ repertoires. Higher CD4+ than CD8+ T-LGLL clonality might reflect small sample size. Around 25% of private leukemic clonotypes occurred rarely in other patients' non-leukemic repertoires. Compared with healthy controls (2/35), patient top clones favored TRBV06 (8/27).

The data were produced by immunoSEQ multiplex PCR, yet TCRdb's version contains in-frame clones alone and is incomplete. Here the sample spans more than 25,000 clones, approximately 80% being singletons. To note about this clone: Its target is not known.

Per germline, CDR1 ENHRY and CDR2 SYGVKD. This CDR3 comprises 15 residues. V shed 4 bases and J shed 2 bases, with 15 bases lying between them. The clonotype was recovered from a human donor in good health. Sequencing input: CD4+ T cells from blood buffy coats. The gene calls are TRBV10-3 and TRBJ2-7; D is ambiguous. CDR3 DNA sequence: TGTGCCATCAGTGCGACTTTGCAAAAAGCCTACGAGCAGTACTTC. Translated, it gives CAISATLQKAYEQYF.